These 25 T cell receptor beta chains came from one sample sequenced in a study of blood T cell repertoires in COVID-19. Profiling relied on immunoSEQ multiplex PCR, and the TCRdb table lists in-frame clones only, not all of them. The data show roughly 120,000 clones, approximately 85% seen once. Material for sequencing was peripheral blood. The source is a human donor in a cohort sampled during active COVID-19.

The chain couples TRBV30 to TRBJ2-7, with 16 bases lining up with TRBD2. Germline-derived CDR1 and CDR2 are GTSNPN and SVGIG (reference sequence). This CDR3 is built from 16 residues. With 3 bases clipped from V and 5 bases from J, the junction kept 7 bases outside the gene matches. The CDR3 protein is CAWSRGLAGGPDEQYF. For the CDR3, the DNA is TGTGCCTGGAGCCGGGGACTAGCGGGAGGGCCCGACGAGCAGTACTTC.

This clone has only one observation. The chain is built from TRBV24-1 and TRBJ2-1, with 13 bases aligning to TRBD2. Germline values: CDR1 KGHDR, CDR2 SFDVKD. This CDR3 contains 20 residues. V lost 2 bases to trimming and J lost 8 bases; unmatched junction nucleotides: 17. The DNA of the CDR3 is TGTGCCACCAGTGATTCCCTCCCACAACTAGCGGGAGGGGGGTTCGATGAGCAGTTCTTC. Residues: CATSDSLPQLAGGGFDEQFF.

The rearrangement links TRBV10-2 to TRBJ2-1; possibly TRBD2 for D (7 bases). Germline-derived CDR1 and CDR2 are WSHSY and SAAADI. The CDR3 is 16 amino acids. V lost 0 bases to trimming and J lost 8 bases, with 17 bases between them. CDR3 in DNA: TGCGCCAGCAGTGAGTCGAGGGGGGGGCGCGATCATGAGCAGTTCTTC. Translated: CASSESRGGRDHEQFF.

The genes are TRBV6-1 and TRBJ1-2, with a possible D match to TRBD1 (6 bases). V was trimmed by 0 bases and J by 5 bases, leaving 19 bases between them. CDR3 length: 17 residues. Germline lookup yields CDR1 MNHNS and CDR2 SASEGT. CDR3 bases: TGTGCCAGCAGTGAAGCGACAGGACCTACTAAAACTTATGGCTACACCTTC. Translation gives CASSEATGPTKTYGYTF.

The chain recombines TRBV27 with TRBJ2-7, with 12 bases fitting TRBD2. This CDR3 has 15 residues. Germline V gives CDR1 MNHEY, CDR2 SMNVEV (reference sequence). Trimming at V came to 2 bases and at J to 7 bases, leaving 6 bases not matched to a gene. The CDR3 sequence: CASSLKAGLAGEQYF. The CDR3 bases are TGTGCCAGCAGTTTAAAGGCTGGACTAGCGGGAGAGCAGTACTTC.

V usage is TRBV7-2 and J usage is TRBJ2-1, with TRBD2 matching over 13 bases. Unmatched junction bases numbered 6, after V lost 4 bases and J lost 9 bases. CDR3 length: 15 amino acids. Germline CDR1 and CDR2: SGHTA and FQGNSA. The CDR3 DNA reads as TGTGCCAGCAGCTCGACTAGCGGGAGGTTCAGTGAGCAGTTCTTC. Translation: CASSSTSGRFSEQFF. Using reference TRBV7-2 and TRBJ2-1 for the parts outside the CDR3, the full variable domain is GAGVSQSPSNKVTEKGKDVELRCDPISGHTALYWYRQSLGQGLEFLIYFQGNSAPDKSGLPSDRFSAERTGGSVSTLTIQRTQQEDSAVYLCASSSTSGRFSEQFFGPGTRLTVL.

The chain joins TRBV18 to TRBJ2-2; D is ambiguous. V was clipped by 2 bases and J by 1 base, with 8 bases between them. The CDR3 has 15 amino acids. Germline CDR1 KGHSH, CDR2 LQKENI. CDR3: CASSPSTLNTGELFF. The CDR3 coding sequence is TGTGCCAGCTCACCATCTACCCTGAACACCGGGGAGCTGTTTTTT.

The chain uses TRBV4-1 and TRBJ2-7; possibly TRBD2 for D (6 bases). The germline V gene has CDR1 MGHRA and CDR2 YSYEKL. The germline V and J ends were trimmed by 4 bases and 7 bases, with 14 bases remaining between them. The CDR3 contains 13 residues. The CDR3 loop is CASSRRGPEEQYF. Written as DNA, the CDR3 is TGCGCCAGCAGCCGGAGGGGACCCGAGGAGCAGTACTTC.

The chain is built from TRBV10-2 and TRBJ2-7, with 7 nucleotides matching TRBD2. The germline V gene encodes CDR1 WSHSY and CDR2 SAAADI. The CDR3 is 14 amino acids. Trimming cost V 3 bases and J 3 bases; bases outside gene matches: 5. The CDR3 loop is CASSEPGTIYEQYF. CDR3 coding DNA: TGCGCCAGCAGTGAACCTGGGACTATCTACGAGCAGTACTTC.

The rearrangement joins TRBV16 to TRBJ2-3; 9 nucleotides agree with TRBD1. The CDR3 loop spans 16 amino acids. V was pared by 4 bases and J by 4 bases, with 9 bases of the junction left unmatched. The V gene's germline CDR1 is KGHSY and CDR2 FQNENV. The CDR3 loop reads CASSPMGQGLADTQYF. The CDR3 DNA sequence: TGTGCCAGCAGCCCGATGGGACAGGGTTTAGCAGATACGCAGTATTTT.

In its sample, this clone is medium-sized. The chain has TRBV6-5 and TRBJ1-5, with D perhaps TRBD1 (5 bases). V lost 7 bases to trimming and J lost 6 bases, with 16 bases between them. The CDR3 loop spans 14 amino acids. The V gene's germline CDR1 is MNHEY and CDR2 SVGAGI. Here the CDR3 reads CASTEFQGAQPQHF. The CDR3 DNA reads TGTGCCAGCACCGAATTCCAGGGTGCTCAGCCCCAGCATTTT.

This clone was counted a single time. This rearrangement joins TRBV2 to TRBJ1-1; D is unclear. This CDR3 contains 13 residues. The germline V and J ends were trimmed by 4 bases and 6 bases, with 12 bases remaining between them. CDR1 and CDR2 from the germline V gene are SNHLY and FYNNEI. The CDR3 bases are TGTGCCAGCAGTGTAGAGGTTCCGGCTGAAGCTTTCTTT. Protein sequence: CASSVEVPAEAFF. Supplemented by reference TRBV2 and TRBJ1-1, the full variable domain reads EPEVTQTPSHQVTQMGQEVILRCVPISNHLYFYWYRQILGQKVEFLVSFYNNEISEKSEIFDDQFSVERPDGSNFTLKIRSTKLEDSAMYFCASSVEVPAEAFFGQGTRLTVV.

The chain joins TRBV24-1 to TRBJ2-5; tentative D call: TRBD1 (6 bases). Germline CDR1 reads KGHDR; CDR2 reads SFDVKD. Trimming removed 3 bases from V and 6 bases from J, with 13 bases in between. The CDR3 totals 14 residues. The CDR3 DNA sequence: TGTGCCACCAGTGATCTCAGGGGTCCGAAGACCCAGTACTTC. Its translation is CATSDLRGPKTQYF.

The chain employs TRBV3-1 (or the pseudogene TRBV3-2) and TRBJ1-1, with 8 bases lining up with TRBD1. CDR1 and CDR2 from the germline V gene are LGHDT and YNNKEL (reference sequence). This CDR3 region has 13 residues. V shed 8 bases, J shed 4 bases, and the junction held 6 bases outside the gene matches. CDR3 sequence reads: CASEQGVGTEAFF. The CDR3 bases are TGTGCCAGCGAACAGGGGGTGGGCACTGAAGCTTTCTTT.

A single count supports this clone. V is TRBV6-2 or TRBV6-3 and J is TRBJ2-3, with D perhaps matching TRBD1 (5 bases). CDR1 and CDR2 from the germline V gene are MNHEY and SVGEGT. The germline V and J ends were trimmed by 5 bases and 5 bases, with 11 bases remaining between them. The CDR3 is 13 residues long. The CDR3 nucleotides are TGTGCCAGCAGTCCCGACAGAATAGATACGCAGTATTTT. Translated: CASSPDRIDTQYF.

This chain's CDR3 is CASSQGVPSAWGEQYF. DNA of the CDR3: TGCGCCAGCAGCCAAGGGGTTCCTAGCGCTTGGGGGGAGCAGTACTTC. The rearrangement joins TRBV4-1 to TRBJ2-7; maybe TRBD2 (6 bases). Germline V gene lookup returns CDR1 MGHRA and CDR2 YSYEKL. With 1 base removed from V and 7 bases from J, the gap between germline ends came to 20 bases. The CDR3 contains 16 residues.

The rearrangement joins TRBV28 to TRBJ2-1; 12 bases map to TRBD2. The V segment lost 7 bases and the J segment 7 bases; nucleotides outside the gene matches: 5. The CDR3 length is 14 residues. Germline assignment: CDR1 MDHEN and CDR2 SYDVKM. The CDR3 loop reads CASNLAGGVNEQFF. The CDR3 DNA reads as TGTGCCAGCAACCTAGCGGGAGGGGTAAATGAGCAGTTCTTC.

This sequence joins TRBV11-2 and TRBJ2-7; D unclear. Germline CDR1 reads SGHAT; CDR2 reads FQNNGV. The V and J ends lost 1 base and 3 bases respectively, with 7 bases between them. The CDR3 has 13 residues. DNA for the CDR3: TGTGCCAGCAGCTTAGCGGGTTACTACGAGCAGTACTTC. Protein sequence: CASSLAGYYEQYF.

The sample holds one count of this clone. This chain joins TRBV5-6 and TRBJ2-3; 8 nucleotides match TRBD1. Per germline, CDR1 SGHDT and CDR2 YYEEEE. With V trimmed by 2 bases and J by 3 bases, 5 bases remained unmatched. This CDR3 is 15 amino acids long. The CDR3 sequence: CASSLVDRATDTQYF. As DNA, the CDR3 is TGTGCCAGCAGCTTAGTGGACAGGGCTACAGATACGCAGTATTTT. The variable domain in full, completed from reference TRBV5-6 and TRBJ2-3, reads DAGVTQSPTHLIKTRGQQVTLRCSPKSGHDTVSWYQQALGQGPQFIFQYYEEEERQRGNFPDRFSGHQFPNYSSELNVNALLLGDSALYLCASSLVDRATDTQYFGPGTRLTVL.

This clone was seen just once. The CDR3 is CASSLAGSGETQYF. The CDR3 nucleotides are TGTGCCAGCAGCTTAGCTGGGTCCGGGGAGACCCAGTACTTC. The chain is built from TRBV7-9 and TRBJ2-5; D gene ambiguous. CDR1 and CDR2 (germline): SEHNR, FQNEAQ (reference sequence). The CDR3 contains 14 residues. V gave up 0 bases and J gave up 5 bases, with 10 bases separating them.

V usage is TRBV30 and J usage is TRBJ2-1; D uncertain. This CDR3 is 11 amino acids long. Deletions cut 4 bases from V and 4 bases from J, with 5 bases between. CDR1 and CDR2 (germline): GTSNPN, SVGIG (reference sequence). For the CDR3, the DNA is TGTGCCTGGATGCGATACAATGAGCAGTTCTTC. Translating gives CAWMRYNEQFF.

The V call is TRBV5-1, the J call TRBJ2-2; a weak D match, TRBD2 (5 bases). The ends were cut back, 4 bases at V and 5 bases at J, with 12 bases in the middle. The CDR3 runs to 14 residues. The germline gives CDR1 SGHRS, CDR2 YFSETQ. The CDR3 protein is CASSLGGVTGELFF. DNA for the CDR3: TGCGCCAGCAGCCTAGGAGGAGTAACCGGGGAGCTGTTTTTT.

The rearrangement links TRBV4-1 to TRBJ1-4, with D maybe TRBD1 (6 bases). This CDR3 is built from 18 residues. Germline V gives CDR1 MGHRA, CDR2 YSYEKL. Trimming pared 0 bases from V and 8 bases from J, leaving 22 bases between. CDR3 sequence: CASSQDQSRGGRWEKLFF. CDR3 nucleotide sequence: TGCGCCAGCAGCCAAGATCAGTCCCGGGGGGGGCGGTGGGAAAAACTGTTTTTT.

V usage is TRBV18 and J usage is TRBJ1-5; 7 nucleotides match TRBD1. V trimming: 8 bases; J trimming: 7 bases; junction bases outside the gene matches: 11. This CDR3 spans 14 amino acids. CDR1 KGHSH and CDR2 LQKENI come from the germline V gene. CDR3: CASPASDRSQPQHF. CDR3 sequence (DNA): TGTGCCAGCCCCGCCTCGGACAGGAGCCAGCCCCAGCATTTT.

The rearrangement uses TRBV28 and TRBJ1-2; 10 nucleotides line up with TRBD1. V shed 7 bases, J shed 6 bases, and the junction held 11 bases outside the gene matches. The germline CDR1 and CDR2 sequences are MDHEN and SYDVKM. CDR3 length: 15 amino acids. The CDR3: CASIRTGGFRDGYTF. The CDR3 DNA reads as TGTGCCAGCATTCGGACAGGGGGTTTTCGGGATGGCTACACCTTC.